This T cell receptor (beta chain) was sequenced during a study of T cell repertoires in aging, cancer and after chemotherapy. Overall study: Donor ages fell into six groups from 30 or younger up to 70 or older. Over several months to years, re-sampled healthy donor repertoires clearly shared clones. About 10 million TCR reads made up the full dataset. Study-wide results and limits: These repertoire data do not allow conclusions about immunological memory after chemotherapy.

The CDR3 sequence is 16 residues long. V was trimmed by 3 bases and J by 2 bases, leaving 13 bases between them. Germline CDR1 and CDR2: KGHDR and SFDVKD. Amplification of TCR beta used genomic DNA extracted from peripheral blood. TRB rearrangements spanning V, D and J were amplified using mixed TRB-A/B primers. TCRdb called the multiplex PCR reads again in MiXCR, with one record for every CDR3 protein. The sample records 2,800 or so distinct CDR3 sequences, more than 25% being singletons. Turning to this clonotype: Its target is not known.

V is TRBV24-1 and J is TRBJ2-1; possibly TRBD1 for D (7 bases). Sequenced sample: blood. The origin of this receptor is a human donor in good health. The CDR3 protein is CATSDQGGGPYNEQFF. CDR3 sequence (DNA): TGTGCCACCAGTGATCAGGGGGGAGGCCCCTACAATGAGCAGTTCTTC.